This TCR beta chain was captured in a study of glioma-infiltrating T cells after dendritic cell vaccination. In the study overall: Dendritic cell vaccine was injected intradermally three times, biweekly.

Sequencing was performed with immunoSEQ multiplex PCR; in TCRdb, only in-frame clones are kept and a portion is missing. Among roughly 83,000 clones listed, 65% to 90% were seen once. This CDR3 contains 15 residues. Germline loops: CDR1 LNHDA, CDR2 SQIVND (reference sequence). Trimming cost V 0 bases and J 1 base; bases outside gene matches: 2. This receptor was taken from a human donor with glioblastoma. This chain joins TRBV19 and TRBJ2-7, with 8 bases fitting TRBD1. Sample: blood, taken before dendritic cell vaccination. The CDR3 region is CASSIEGTGSYEQYF. CDR3 in DNA: TGTGCCAGTAGTATAGAGGGGACAGGTTCCTACGAGCAGTACTTC.